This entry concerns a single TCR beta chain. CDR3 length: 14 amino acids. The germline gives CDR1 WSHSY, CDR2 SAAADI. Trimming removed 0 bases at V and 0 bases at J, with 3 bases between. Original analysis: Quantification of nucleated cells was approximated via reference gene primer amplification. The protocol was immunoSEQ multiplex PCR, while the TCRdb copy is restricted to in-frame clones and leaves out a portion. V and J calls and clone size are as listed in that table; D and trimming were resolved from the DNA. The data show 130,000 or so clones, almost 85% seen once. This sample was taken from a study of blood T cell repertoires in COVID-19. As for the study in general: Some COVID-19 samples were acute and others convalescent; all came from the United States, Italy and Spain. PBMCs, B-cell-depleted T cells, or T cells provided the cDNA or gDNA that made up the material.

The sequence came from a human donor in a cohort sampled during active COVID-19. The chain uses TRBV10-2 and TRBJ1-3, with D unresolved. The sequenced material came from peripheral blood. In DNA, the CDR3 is TGCGCCAGCAGTGAGTCGAGCTCTGGAAACACCATATATTTT. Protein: CASSESSSGNTIYF.